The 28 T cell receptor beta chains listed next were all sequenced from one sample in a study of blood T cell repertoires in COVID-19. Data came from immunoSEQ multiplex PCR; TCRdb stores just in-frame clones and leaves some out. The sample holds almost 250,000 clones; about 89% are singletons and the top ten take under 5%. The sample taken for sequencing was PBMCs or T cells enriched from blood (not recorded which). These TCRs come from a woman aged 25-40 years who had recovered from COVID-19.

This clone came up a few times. The CDR3, as DNA: TGTGCCAGCAGCATGACAGTTTCTCATCAGCCCCAGCATTTT. It encodes CASSMTVSHQPQHF. The chain uses TRBV7-2 and TRBJ1-5; a possible D gene is TRBD1 (5 bases). This CDR3 comprises 14 residues. From germline, CDR1 is SGHTA and CDR2 FQGNSA. V shed 5 bases and J shed 5 bases, with 13 bases lying between them.

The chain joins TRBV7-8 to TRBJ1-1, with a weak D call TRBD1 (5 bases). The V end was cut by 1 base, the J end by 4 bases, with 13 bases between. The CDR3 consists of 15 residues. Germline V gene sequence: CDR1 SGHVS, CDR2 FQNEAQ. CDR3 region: CASSLEGVAATEAFF. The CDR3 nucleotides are TGTGCCAGCAGCTTAGAAGGGGTCGCCGCCACTGAAGCTTTCTTT. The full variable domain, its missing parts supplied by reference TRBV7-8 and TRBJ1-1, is GAGVSQSPRYKVAKRGQDVALRCDPISGHVSLFWYQQALGQGPEFLTYFQNEAQLDKSGLPSDRFFAERPEGSVSTLKIQRTQQEDSAVYLCASSLEGVAATEAFFGQGTRLTVV.

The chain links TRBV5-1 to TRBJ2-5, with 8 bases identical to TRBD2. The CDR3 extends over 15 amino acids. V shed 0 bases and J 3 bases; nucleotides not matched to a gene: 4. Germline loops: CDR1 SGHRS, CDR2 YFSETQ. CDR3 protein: CASSLESAGEETQYF. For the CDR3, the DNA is TGCGCCAGCAGCTTGGAATCAGCGGGAGAAGAGACCCAGTACTTC.

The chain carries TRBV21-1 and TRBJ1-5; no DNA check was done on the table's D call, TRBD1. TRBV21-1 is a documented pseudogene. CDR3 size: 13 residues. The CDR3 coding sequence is TGTGCCAGCGGGCAGGGGGTTTTACAGCCCCAGCATTTT. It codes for CASGQGVLQPQHF.

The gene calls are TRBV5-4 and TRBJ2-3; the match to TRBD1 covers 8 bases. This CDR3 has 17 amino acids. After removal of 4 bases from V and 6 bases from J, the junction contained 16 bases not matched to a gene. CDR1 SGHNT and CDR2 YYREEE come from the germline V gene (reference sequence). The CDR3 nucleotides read TGTGCCAGCAGCACCGAACCCGCCCGACAGGGGTACGATACGCAGTATTTT. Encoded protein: CASSTEPARQGYDTQYF.

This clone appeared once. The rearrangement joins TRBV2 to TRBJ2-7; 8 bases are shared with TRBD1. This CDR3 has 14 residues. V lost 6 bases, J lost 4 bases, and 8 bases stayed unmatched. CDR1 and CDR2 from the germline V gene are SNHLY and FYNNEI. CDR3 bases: TGTGCCAGCAGAAATGGACAGGGTCGGTACGAGCAGTACTTC. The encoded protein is CASRNGQGRYEQYF.

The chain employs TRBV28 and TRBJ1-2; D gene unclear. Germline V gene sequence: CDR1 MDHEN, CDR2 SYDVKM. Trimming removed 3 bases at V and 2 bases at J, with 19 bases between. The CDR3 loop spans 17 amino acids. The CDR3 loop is CASSFSEMGRKNYGYTF. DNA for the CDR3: TGTGCCAGCAGTTTTTCCGAAATGGGCAGGAAGAACTATGGCTACACCTTC.

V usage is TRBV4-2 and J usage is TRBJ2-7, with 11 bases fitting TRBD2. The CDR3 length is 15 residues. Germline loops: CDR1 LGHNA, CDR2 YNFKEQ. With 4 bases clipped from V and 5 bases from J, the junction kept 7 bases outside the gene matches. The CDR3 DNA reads TGTGCCAGCAGCCTTTTAGCGGGAGGGTCTGACGAGCAGTACTTC. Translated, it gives CASSLLAGGSDEQYF.

The DNA for the CDR3 is TGTGCCAGCAGCCCCCATTCCGGGCCGGGGTATGGCTACACCTTC. Translation gives CASSPHSGPGYGYTF. This chain connects TRBV3-1 (or the pseudogene TRBV3-2) to TRBJ1-2, with D unclear. V lost 4 bases to trimming and J lost 5 bases, with 17 bases between them. This CDR3 is built from 15 residues. Germline assignment: CDR1 LGHDT and CDR2 YNNKEL (reference sequence).

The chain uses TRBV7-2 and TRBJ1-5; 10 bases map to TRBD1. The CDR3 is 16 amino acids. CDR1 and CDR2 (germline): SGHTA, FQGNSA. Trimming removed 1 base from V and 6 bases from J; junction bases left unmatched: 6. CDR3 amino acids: CASSLGGRDRGQPQHF. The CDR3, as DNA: TGTGCCAGCAGCTTAGGGGGAAGGGACAGGGGTCAGCCCCAGCATTTT.

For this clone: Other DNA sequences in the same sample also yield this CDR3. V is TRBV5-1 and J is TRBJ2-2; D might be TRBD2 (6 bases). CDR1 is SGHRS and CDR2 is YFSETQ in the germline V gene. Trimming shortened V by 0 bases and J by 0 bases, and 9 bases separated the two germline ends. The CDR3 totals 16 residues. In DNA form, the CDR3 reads TGCGCCAGCAGCTTGGAGGGCGGGGCGAACACCGGGGAGCTGTTTTTT. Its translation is CASSLEGGANTGELFF.

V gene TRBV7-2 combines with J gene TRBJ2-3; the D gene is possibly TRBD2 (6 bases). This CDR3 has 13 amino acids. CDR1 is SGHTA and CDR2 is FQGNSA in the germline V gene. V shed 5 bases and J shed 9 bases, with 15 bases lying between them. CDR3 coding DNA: TGTGCCAGCAGCGTATCTAGCGTGTTGACGCAGTATTTT. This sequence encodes CASSVSSVLTQYF. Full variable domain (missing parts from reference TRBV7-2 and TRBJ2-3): GAGVSQSPSNKVTEKGKDVELRCDPISGHTALYWYRQSLGQGLEFLIYFQGNSAPDKSGLPSDRFSAERTGGSVSTLTIQRTQQEDSAVYLCASSVSSVLTQYFGPGTRLTVL.

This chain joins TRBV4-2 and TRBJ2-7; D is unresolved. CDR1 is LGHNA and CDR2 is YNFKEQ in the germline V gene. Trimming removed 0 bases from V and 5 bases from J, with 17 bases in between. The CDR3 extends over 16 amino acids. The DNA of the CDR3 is TGTGCCAGCAGCCAAGAACCTACGGCCGGGTTCAACGAGCAGTACTTC. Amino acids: CASSQEPTAGFNEQYF.

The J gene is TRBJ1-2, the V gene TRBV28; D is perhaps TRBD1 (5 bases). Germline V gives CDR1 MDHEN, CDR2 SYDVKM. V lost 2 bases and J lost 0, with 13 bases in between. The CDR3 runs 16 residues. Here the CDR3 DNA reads TGTGCCAGCAGTTTAGGGGGACTGTCTGCTAACTATGGCTACACCTTC. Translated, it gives CASSLGGLSANYGYTF.

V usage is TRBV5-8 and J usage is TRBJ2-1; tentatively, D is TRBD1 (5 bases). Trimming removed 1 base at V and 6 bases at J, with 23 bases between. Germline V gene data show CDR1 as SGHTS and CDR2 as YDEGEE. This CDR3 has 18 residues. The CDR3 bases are TGTGCCAGCAGCTTGTTTTTTGGCCAGTCGGGTCAGGGCAATGAGCAGTTCTTC. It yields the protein CASSLFFGQSGQGNEQFF.

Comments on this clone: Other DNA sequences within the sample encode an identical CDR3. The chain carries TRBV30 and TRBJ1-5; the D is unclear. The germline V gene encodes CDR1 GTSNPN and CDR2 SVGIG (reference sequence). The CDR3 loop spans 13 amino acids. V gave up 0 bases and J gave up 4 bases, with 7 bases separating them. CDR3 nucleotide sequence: TGTGCCTGGAGTGTACGGGGAAATCAGCCCCAGCATTTT. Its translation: CAWSVRGNQPQHF.

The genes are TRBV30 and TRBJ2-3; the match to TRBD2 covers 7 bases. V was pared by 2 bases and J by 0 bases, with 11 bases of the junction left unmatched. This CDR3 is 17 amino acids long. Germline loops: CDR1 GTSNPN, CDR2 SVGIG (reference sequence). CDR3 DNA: TGTGCCTGGAGTACCGGCGGGACTACCGCTAGCACAGATACGCAGTATTTT. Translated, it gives CAWSTGGTTASTDTQYF.

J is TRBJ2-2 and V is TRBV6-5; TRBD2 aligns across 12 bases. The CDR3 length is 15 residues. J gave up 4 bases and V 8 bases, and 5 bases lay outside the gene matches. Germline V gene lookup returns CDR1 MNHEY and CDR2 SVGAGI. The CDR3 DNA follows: TGTGCCAGCCGCCCGGGACTAGCGGGCACCGGGGAGCTGTTTTTT. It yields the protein CASRPGLAGTGELFF.

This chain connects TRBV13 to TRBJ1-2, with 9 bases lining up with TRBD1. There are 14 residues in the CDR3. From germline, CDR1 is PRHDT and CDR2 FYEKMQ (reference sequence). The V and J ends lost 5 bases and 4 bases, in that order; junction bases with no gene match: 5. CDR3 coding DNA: TGTGCCAGCAGCCCAGGGACAGGGATCTATGGCTACACCTTC. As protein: CASSPGTGIYGYTF.

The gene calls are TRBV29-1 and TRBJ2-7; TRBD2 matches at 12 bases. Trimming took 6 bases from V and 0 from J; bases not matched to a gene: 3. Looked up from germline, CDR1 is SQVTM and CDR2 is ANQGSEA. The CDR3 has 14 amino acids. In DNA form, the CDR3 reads TGCAGCGTCGCGACTAGCGGGGGCTCCTACGAGCAGTACTTC. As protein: CSVATSGGSYEQYF.

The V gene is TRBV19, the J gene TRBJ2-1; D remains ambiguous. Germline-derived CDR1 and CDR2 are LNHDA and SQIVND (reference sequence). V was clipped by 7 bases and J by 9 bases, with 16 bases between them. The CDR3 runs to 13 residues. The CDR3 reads CASTQRSPPEQFF. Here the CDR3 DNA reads TGTGCCAGTACTCAACGTAGCCCCCCTGAGCAGTTCTTC.

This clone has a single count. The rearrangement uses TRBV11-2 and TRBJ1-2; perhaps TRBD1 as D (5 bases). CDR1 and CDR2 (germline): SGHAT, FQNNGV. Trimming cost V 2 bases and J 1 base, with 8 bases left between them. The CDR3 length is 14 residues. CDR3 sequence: CASSLNRINYGYTF. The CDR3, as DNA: TGTGCCAGCAGCTTAAACAGGATTAACTATGGCTACACCTTC. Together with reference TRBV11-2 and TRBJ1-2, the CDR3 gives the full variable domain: EAGVAQSPRYKIIEKRQSVAFWCNPISGHATLYWYQQILGQGPKLLIQFQNNGVVDDSQLPKDRFSAERLKGVDSTLKIQPAKLEDSAVYLCASSLNRINYGYTFGSGTRLTVV.

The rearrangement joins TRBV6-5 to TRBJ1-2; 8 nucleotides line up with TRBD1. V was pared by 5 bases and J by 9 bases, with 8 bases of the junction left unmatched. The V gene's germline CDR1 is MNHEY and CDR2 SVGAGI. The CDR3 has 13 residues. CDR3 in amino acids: CASSPGQGERYTF. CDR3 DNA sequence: TGTGCCAGCAGTCCTGGACAGGGCGAGCGCTACACCTTC.

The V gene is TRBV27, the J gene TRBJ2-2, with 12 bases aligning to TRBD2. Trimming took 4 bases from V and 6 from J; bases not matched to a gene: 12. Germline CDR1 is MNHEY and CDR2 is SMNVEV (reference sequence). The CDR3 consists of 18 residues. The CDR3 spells CASSSRLAGALKPGELFF. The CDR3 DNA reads TGTGCCAGCAGTTCCCGACTAGCGGGAGCCCTAAAACCCGGGGAGCTGTTTTTT.

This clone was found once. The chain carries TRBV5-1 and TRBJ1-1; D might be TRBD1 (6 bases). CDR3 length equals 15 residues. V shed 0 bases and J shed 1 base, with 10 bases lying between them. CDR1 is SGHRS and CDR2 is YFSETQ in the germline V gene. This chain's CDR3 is CASSLAAGANTEAFF. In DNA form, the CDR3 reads TGCGCCAGCAGCTTGGCGGCAGGGGCGAACACTGAAGCTTTCTTT.

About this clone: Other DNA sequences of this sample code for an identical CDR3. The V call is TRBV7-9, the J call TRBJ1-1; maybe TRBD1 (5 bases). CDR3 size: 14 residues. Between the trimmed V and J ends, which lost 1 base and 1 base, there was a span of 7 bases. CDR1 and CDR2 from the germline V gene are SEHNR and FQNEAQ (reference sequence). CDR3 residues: CASSLGTGNTEAFF. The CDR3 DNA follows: TGTGCCAGCAGCTTAGGAACAGGGAACACTGAAGCTTTCTTT.

The chain's CDR3 is CASSLSLAGHEQYF. The CDR3 bases are TGTGCCAGCAGCTTAAGCCTAGCGGGCCACGAGCAGTACTTC. V gene TRBV7-2 combines with J gene TRBJ2-7; TRBD2 aligns across 8 bases. V shed 2 bases and J 5 bases; nucleotides not matched to a gene: 5. The CDR3 extends over 14 amino acids. CDR1 and CDR2 (germline): SGHTA, FQGNSA.

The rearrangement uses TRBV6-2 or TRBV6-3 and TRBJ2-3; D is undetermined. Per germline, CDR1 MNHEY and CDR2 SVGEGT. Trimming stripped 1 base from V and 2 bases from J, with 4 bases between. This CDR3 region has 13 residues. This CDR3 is CASSYFNTDTQYF. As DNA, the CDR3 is TGTGCCAGCAGTTACTTTAACACAGATACGCAGTATTTT.